The 16 T cell receptor beta chains reported below all come from one sample, sequenced in a study of identical twins. One entry per CDR3 protein results from TCRdb running MiXCR on the 5' RACE reads. The table records more than 400,000 distinct CDR3 sequences, around 15% of them present only once. These records were also assigned to another study, of yellow fever vaccine responses in identical twins.

Sequencing was done on a sample of CD4+ T cells sorted from blood. Receptor source: a woman aged 18-29 years in good health.

This clonotype was seen a handful of times. This chain uses TRBV5-1 with TRBJ2-1; D possibly uses TRBD1 or TRBD2 (5 bases each). The CDR3 sequence is 14 residues long. Germline assignment: CDR1 SGHRS and CDR2 YFSETQ. V dropped 7 bases and J dropped 6 bases, with 17 bases sitting between them. The CDR3 sequence is CASVNGPGRNEQFF. The CDR3 nucleotides are TGCGCCAGCGTCAATGGACCGGGGCGCAATGAGCAGTTCTTC.

This clonotype has a count of ten or more. This sequence joins TRBV14 and TRBJ2-7; D may be TRBD2 (5 bases). Germline V gene sequence: CDR1 SGHDN, CDR2 FVKESK. The CDR3 spans 15 residues. Deletions cut 3 bases from V and 3 bases from J, with 15 bases between. Here the CDR3 DNA reads TGTGCCAGCAGCCAGAGGTCGGGGTTTAGCTACGAGCAGTACTTC. Protein product: CASSQRSGFSYEQYF.

The chain carries TRBV5-1 and TRBJ2-5; 9 bases agree with TRBD2. Per germline, CDR1 SGHRS and CDR2 YFSETQ. V lost 1 base and J lost 2; bases outside the gene matches: 9. This CDR3 has 17 amino acids. Here the CDR3 DNA reads TGCGCCAGCAGCTTGTGGGTAGCGGGAGCAGGTCAAGAGACCCAGTACTTC. This sequence encodes CASSLWVAGAGQETQYF.

This clonotype has just a few counts. V and J are TRBV7-9 and TRBJ2-7; 7 positions match TRBD1. The CDR3 totals 12 residues. In germline, CDR1 is SEHNR, CDR2 FQNEAQ (reference sequence). V was clipped by 7 bases and J by 7 bases; unmatched bases: 7. CDR3 DNA: TGTGCCAGCACCGTGACAGGGTTTGAGCAGTACTTC. It specifies CASTVTGFEQYF.

This clonotype was recorded many times. The V call is TRBV20-1, the J call TRBJ2-7, with D perhaps TRBD2 (6 bases). The germline V gene encodes CDR1 DFQATT and CDR2 SNEGSKA (reference sequence). The CDR3 extends over 12 amino acids. Trimming cost V 3 bases and J 1 base, with 7 bases left between them. CDR3 coding DNA: TGCAGTGCTAGCGGGGGATCCTACGAGCAGTACTTC. It specifies CSASGGSYEQYF.

At least ten counts were recorded for this clonotype. The chain carries TRBV2 and TRBJ1-4, with 7 bases that match TRBD1. Germline CDR1 reads SNHLY; CDR2 reads FYNNEI. The CDR3 loop spans 12 amino acids. V shed 10 bases and J 8 bases; nucleotides not matched to a gene: 7. The CDR3 DNA is TGTGCCACCCGACAGGGACAGGAAAAACTGTTTTTT. This encodes CATRQGQEKLFF.

The gene calls are TRBV9 and TRBJ2-5; 14 positions match TRBD2. The CDR3 consists of 17 residues. CDR1 is SGDLS, CDR2 YYNGEE, per germline. The V segment lost 0 bases and the J segment 5 bases; nucleotides outside the gene matches: 6. CDR3 nucleotides: TGTGCCAGCAGCGTAGGGACTAGCGGGAGGCCAAGTGAGACCCAGTACTTC. Its translation: CASSVGTSGRPSETQYF.

This clonotype was seen more than once but under ten times. The rearrangement uses TRBV6-6 and TRBJ1-2, with D uncertain. V dropped 4 bases and J dropped 8 bases, with 11 bases sitting between them. The length of the CDR3 is 12 residues. The germline V gene has CDR1 MNHNY and CDR2 SVGAGI (reference sequence). The CDR3 sequence is CASSFPQTGYTF. Written as DNA, the CDR3 is TGTGCCAGCAGTTTCCCCCAGACGGGCTACACCTTC.

The chain has TRBV24-1 and TRBJ2-1; 10 bases line up with TRBD2. Germline V lookup: CDR1 KGHDR, CDR2 SFDVKD. Unmatched junction bases numbered 5, after V lost 7 bases and J lost 6 bases. The CDR3 is 14 amino acids. CDR3 in DNA: TGTGCCACCAGCGATAGCGGGAGGAGCAATGAGCAGTTCTTC. Translating it yields CATSDSGRSNEQFF.

This clonotype has just a few counts. The junction does not match germline at one end; this may be a read error. The rearrangement joins TRBV25-1 to TRBJ2-3; 13 nucleotides align to TRBD2. Germline V gives CDR1 MGHDK, CDR2 SYGVNS. CDR3 length: 15 amino acids. The CDR3 DNA sequence: TGTGCCAGCAGTCACTCCGGGACTAGCGGGACAATGATCGATTTT. Protein sequence: CASSHSGTSGTMIDF.

This clonotype occurred a few times. The CDR3 sequence: CSTTEATDTQYF. DNA for the CDR3: TGCAGCACAACAGAGGCCACAGATACGCAGTATTTT. V gene TRBV29-1 combines with J gene TRBJ2-3; D uncertain. The germline CDR1 and CDR2 sequences are SQVTM and ANQGSEA. CDR3 length equals 12 residues. The V gene lost 8 bases and the J gene lost 2 bases, with 11 bases spanning the gap.

This chain uses TRBV6-4 with TRBJ2-2, with a tentative D call TRBD2 (6 bases). Germline V gene data show CDR1 as MRHNA and CDR2 as SNTAGT. This CDR3 region has 14 residues. Trimming cost V 6 bases and J 2 bases, with 10 bases left between them. The CDR3 protein is CASSRDFNTGELFF. The CDR3 DNA is TGTGCCAGCAGCCGGGACTTCAACACCGGGGAGCTGTTTTTT.

The chain couples TRBV5-1 to TRBJ2-7, with D maybe TRBD1 (5 bases). Trimming stripped 4 bases from V and 6 bases from J, with 11 bases between. This CDR3 has 12 residues. CDR1 and CDR2 from the germline V gene are SGHRS and YFSETQ. As DNA, the CDR3 is TGCGCCAGCAGCAGCAGGGCAGGCGAGCAGTACTTC. This translates into CASSSRAGEQYF.

The chain's CDR3 is CSVEVGPGFLYGNTIYF. The CDR3 DNA follows: TGCAGCGTTGAAGTTGGGCCAGGATTTTTGTATGGAAACACCATATATTTT. The genes are TRBV29-1 and TRBJ1-3; no reliable D call. V gave up 1 base and J gave up 3 bases, with 19 bases separating them. The CDR3 is made up of 17 amino acids. Looked up from germline, CDR1 is SQVTM and CDR2 is ANQGSEA.

This chain connects TRBV9 to TRBJ1-3; D is possibly TRBD1 (6 bases). This CDR3 contains 16 residues. Germline CDR1 and CDR2: SGDLS and YYNGEE. Trimming pared 4 bases from V and 0 bases from J, leaving 14 bases between. Here the CDR3 reads CASSSGGANSGNTIYF. As DNA, the CDR3 is TGTGCCAGCAGCTCCGGGGGGGCTAACTCTGGAAACACCATATATTTT.

There are a few counts of this clonotype. The chain joins TRBV20-1 to TRBJ1-1; the match to TRBD1 covers 7 bases. J was trimmed by 6 bases and V by 3 bases; bases with no gene match: 7. The germline gives CDR1 DFQATT, CDR2 SNEGSKA (reference sequence). The CDR3 runs 13 residues. CDR3 residues: CSASAQGFAEAFF. CDR3 nucleotide sequence: TGCAGTGCTAGCGCACAGGGGTTTGCTGAAGCTTTCTTT.